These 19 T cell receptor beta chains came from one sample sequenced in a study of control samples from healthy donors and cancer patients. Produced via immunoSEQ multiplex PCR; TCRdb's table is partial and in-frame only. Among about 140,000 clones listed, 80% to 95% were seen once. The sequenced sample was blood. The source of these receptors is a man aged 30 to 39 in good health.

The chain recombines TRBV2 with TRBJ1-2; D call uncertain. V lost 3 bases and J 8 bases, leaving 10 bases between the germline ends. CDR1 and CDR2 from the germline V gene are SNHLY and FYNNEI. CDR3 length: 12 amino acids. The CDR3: CASSDPSSGYTF. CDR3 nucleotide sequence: TGTGCCAGCAGTGACCCCAGTTCGGGCTACACCTTC. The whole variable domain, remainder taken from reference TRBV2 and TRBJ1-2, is EPEVTQTPSHQVTQMGQEVILRCVPISNHLYFYWYRQILGQKVEFLVSFYNNEISEKSEIFDDQFSVERPDGSNFTLKIRSTKLEDSAMYFCASSDPSSGYTFGSGTRLTVV.

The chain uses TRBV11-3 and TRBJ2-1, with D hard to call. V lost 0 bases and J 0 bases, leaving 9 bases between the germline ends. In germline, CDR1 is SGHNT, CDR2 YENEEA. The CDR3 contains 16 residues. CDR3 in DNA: TGTGCCAGCAGCTTAGACTCGTCGAGCTCCTACAATGAGCAGTTCTTC. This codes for CASSLDSSSSYNEQFF. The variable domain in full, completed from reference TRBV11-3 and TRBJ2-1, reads EAGVVQSPRYKIIEKKQPVAFWCNPISGHNTLYWYLQNLGQGPELLIRYENEEAVDDSQLPKDRFSAERLKGVDSTLKIQPAELGDSAVYLCASSLDSSSSYNEQFFGPGTRLTVL.

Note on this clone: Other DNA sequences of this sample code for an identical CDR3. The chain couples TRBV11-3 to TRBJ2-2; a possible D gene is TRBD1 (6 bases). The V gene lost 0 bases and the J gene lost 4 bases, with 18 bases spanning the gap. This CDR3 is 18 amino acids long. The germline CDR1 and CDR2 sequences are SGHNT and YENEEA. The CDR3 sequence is CASSLEDRVISGTGELFF. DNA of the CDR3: TGTGCCAGCAGCTTAGAGGACAGAGTGATTTCGGGCACCGGGGAGCTGTTTTTT. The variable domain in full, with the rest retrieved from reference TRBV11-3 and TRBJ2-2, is EAGVVQSPRYKIIEKKQPVAFWCNPISGHNTLYWYLQNLGQGPELLIRYENEEAVDDSQLPKDRFSAERLKGVDSTLKIQPAELGDSAVYLCASSLEDRVISGTGELFFGEGSRLTVL.

The chain's CDR3 is CASSLPPTERSPDTQYF. CDR3 sequence (DNA): TGCGCCAGCAGCTTGCCCCCGACAGAAAGATCCCCAGATACGCAGTATTTT. The genes are TRBV5-1 and TRBJ2-3, with D possibly TRBD1 on 5 matching bases. V lost 1 base, J lost 4 bases, and 19 bases lay in between. This CDR3 has 17 amino acids. Germline V gene sequence: CDR1 SGHRS, CDR2 YFSETQ.

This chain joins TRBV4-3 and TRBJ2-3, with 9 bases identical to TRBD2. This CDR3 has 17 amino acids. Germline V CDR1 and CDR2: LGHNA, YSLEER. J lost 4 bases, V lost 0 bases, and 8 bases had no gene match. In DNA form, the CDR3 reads TGCGCCAGCAGCCAAGATGGGCTAGCGGGATTGGCAGATACGCAGTATTTT. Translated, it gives CASSQDGLAGLADTQYF.

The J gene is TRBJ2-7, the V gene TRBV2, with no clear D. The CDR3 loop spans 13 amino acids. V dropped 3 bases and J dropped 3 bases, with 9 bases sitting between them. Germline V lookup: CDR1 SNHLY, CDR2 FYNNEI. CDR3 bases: TGTGCCAGCAGTGACTCCCCCCTCTACGAGCAGTACTTC. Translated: CASSDSPLYEQYF. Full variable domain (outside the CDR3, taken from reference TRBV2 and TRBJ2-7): EPEVTQTPSHQVTQMGQEVILRCVPISNHLYFYWYRQILGQKVEFLVSFYNNEISEKSEIFDDQFSVERPDGSNFTLKIRSTKLEDSAMYFCASSDSPLYEQYFGPGTRLTVT.

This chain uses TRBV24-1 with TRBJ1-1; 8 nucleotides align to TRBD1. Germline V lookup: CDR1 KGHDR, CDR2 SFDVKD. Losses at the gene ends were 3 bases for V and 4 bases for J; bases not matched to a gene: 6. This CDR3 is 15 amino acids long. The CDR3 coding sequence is TGTGCCACCAGTGATCCCGGACAGGGAGGCACTGAAGCTTTCTTT. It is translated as CATSDPGQGGTEAFF.

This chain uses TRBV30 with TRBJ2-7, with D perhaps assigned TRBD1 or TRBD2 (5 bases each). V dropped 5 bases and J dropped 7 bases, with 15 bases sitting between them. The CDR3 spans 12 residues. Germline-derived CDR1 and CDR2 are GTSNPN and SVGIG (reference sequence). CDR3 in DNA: TGTGCCTGGGGGCGGACTGGGACGGAGCAGTACTTC. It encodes CAWGRTGTEQYF.

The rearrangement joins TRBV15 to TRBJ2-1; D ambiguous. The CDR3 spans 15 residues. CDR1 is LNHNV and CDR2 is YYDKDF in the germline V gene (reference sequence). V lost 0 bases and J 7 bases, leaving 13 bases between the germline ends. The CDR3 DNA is TGTGCCACCAGCAGAGATCAAGGCGCCCGGAATGAGCAGTTCTTC. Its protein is CATSRDQGARNEQFF.

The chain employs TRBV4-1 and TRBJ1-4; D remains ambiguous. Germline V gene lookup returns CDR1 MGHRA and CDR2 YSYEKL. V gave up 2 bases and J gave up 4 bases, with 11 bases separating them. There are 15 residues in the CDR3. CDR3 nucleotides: TGCGCCAGCAGCCAATTTGGGCAGTTTAATGAAAAACTGTTTTTT. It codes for CASSQFGQFNEKLFF.

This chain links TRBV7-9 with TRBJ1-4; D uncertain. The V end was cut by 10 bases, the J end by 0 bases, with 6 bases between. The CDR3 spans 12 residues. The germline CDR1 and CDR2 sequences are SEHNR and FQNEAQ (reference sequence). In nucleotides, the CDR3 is TGTGCCATTGCAACAACTAATGAAAAACTGTTTTTT. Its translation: CAIATTNEKLFF.

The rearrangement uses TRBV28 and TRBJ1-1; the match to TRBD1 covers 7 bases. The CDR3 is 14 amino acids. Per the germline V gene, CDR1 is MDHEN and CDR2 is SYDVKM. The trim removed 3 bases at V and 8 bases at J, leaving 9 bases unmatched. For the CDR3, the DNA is TGTGCCAGCAGTTTTGCGAGACAGGGCACCGAAGCTTTCTTT. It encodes CASSFARQGTEAFF. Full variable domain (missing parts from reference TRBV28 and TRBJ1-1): DVKVTQSSRYLVKRTGEKVFLECVQDMDHENMFWYRQDPGLGLRLIYFSYDVKMKEKGDIPEGYSVSREKKERFSLILESASTNQTSMYLCASSFARQGTEAFFGQGTRLTVV.

For the CDR3, the DNA is TGCGCCAGCAGCGGGGGACAGGGCTCCTATGGCTACACCTTC. Encoded protein: CASSGGQGSYGYTF. The J gene is TRBJ1-2, the V gene TRBV5-1; 9 bases align to TRBD1. V gave up 4 bases and J gave up 4 bases; unmatched junction bases: 5. CDR3 length: 14 amino acids. Germline loops: CDR1 SGHRS, CDR2 YFSETQ.

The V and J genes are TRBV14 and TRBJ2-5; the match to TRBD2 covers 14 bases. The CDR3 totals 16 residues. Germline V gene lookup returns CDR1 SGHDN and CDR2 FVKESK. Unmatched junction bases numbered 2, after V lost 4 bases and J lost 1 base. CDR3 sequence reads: CASSPGLAGAQETQYF. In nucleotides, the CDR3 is TGTGCCAGCAGCCCGGGACTAGCGGGGGCCCAAGAGACCCAGTACTTC. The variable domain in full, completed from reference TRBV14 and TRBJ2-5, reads EAGVTQFPSHSVIEKGQTVTLRCDPISGHDNLYWYRRVMGKEIKFLLHFVKESKQDESGMPNNRFLAERTGGTYSTLKVQPAELEDSGVYFCASSPGLAGAQETQYFGPGTRLLVL.

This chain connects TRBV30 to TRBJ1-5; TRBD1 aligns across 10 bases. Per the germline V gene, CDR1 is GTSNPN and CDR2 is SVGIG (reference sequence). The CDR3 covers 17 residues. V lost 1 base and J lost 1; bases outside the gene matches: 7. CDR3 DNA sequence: TGTGCCTGGAGTGCCTCCAGGGGACAGGGGAGCAATCAGCCCCAGCATTTT. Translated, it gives CAWSASRGQGSNQPQHF.

CDR3: CSVETGKGSEKLFF. CDR3 nucleotides: TGCAGCGTTGAAACGGGGAAGGGGAGTGAAAAACTGTTTTTT. The chain links TRBV29-1 to TRBJ1-4, with D possibly being TRBD1 (5 bases). Germline CDR1 is SQVTM and CDR2 is ANQGSEA. The CDR3 runs to 14 residues. V was clipped by 2 bases and J by 7 bases, with 14 bases between them.

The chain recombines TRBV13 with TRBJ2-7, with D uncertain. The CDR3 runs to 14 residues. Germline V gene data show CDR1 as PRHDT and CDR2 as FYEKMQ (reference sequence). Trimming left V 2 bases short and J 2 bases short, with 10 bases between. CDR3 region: CASSLFTGTYEQYF. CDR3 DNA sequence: TGTGCCAGCAGCTTATTCACGGGTACCTACGAGCAGTACTTC.

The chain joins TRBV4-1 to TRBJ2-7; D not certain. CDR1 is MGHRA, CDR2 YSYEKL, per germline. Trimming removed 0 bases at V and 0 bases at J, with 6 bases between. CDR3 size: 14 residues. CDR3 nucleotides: TGCGCCAGCAGCCAAGACCCGAGCTCCTACGAGCAGTACTTC. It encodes CASSQDPSSYEQYF.

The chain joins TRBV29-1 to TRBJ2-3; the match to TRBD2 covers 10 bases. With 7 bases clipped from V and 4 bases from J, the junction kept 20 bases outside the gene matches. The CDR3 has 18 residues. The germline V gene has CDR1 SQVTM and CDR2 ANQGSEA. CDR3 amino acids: CSAAFSEREGAWADTQYF. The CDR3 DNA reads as TGCAGCGCGGCCTTCAGTGAGCGGGAGGGGGCATGGGCAGATACGCAGTATTTT.